Following are 18 T cell receptor beta chains from one sample sequenced in a study of cytomegalovirus exposure and HLA in healthy donors. The data were produced by immunoSEQ multiplex PCR, yet TCRdb's version contains in-frame clones alone and is incomplete. The sample includes 250,000 to 400,000 clones, 87% of them seen just once. Sequenced: PBMCs. Receptors originate from a woman aged 30 to 39 in good health and CMV-seropositive.

Here the CDR3 reads CASSLGRADPTEAFF. The CDR3 region has the DNA TGTGCCAGCAGCTTGGGGAGGGCTGACCCCACTGAAGCTTTCTTT. The J gene is TRBJ1-1, the V gene TRBV13; unclear D gene. The V end lost 3 bases, the J end lost 4 bases, and 15 bases lay between the germline ends. The germline V gene has CDR1 PRHDT and CDR2 FYEKMQ (reference sequence). The CDR3 contains 15 residues.

The chain recombines TRBV5-1 with TRBJ2-5, with 8 positions matching TRBD2. The CDR3 has 17 residues. Unmatched junction bases numbered 13, after V lost 1 base and J lost 5 bases. The V gene's germline CDR1 is SGHRS and CDR2 YFSETQ. The CDR3 here is CASSLLPGGIAGETQYF. In DNA form, the CDR3 reads TGCGCCAGCAGCTTGTTACCGGGAGGGATAGCCGGTGAGACCCAGTACTTC. The complete variable domain, with remaining parts taken from reference TRBV5-1 and TRBJ2-5, reads KAGVTQTPRYLIKTRGQQVTLSCSPISGHRSVSWYQQTPGQGLQFLFEYFSETQRNKGNFPGRFSGRQFSNSRSEMNVSTLELGDSALYLCASSLLPGGIAGETQYFGPGTRLLVL.

The V call is TRBV7-3, the J call TRBJ1-2; a weak D match, TRBD1 (6 bases). CDR3 size: 15 residues. Per germline, CDR1 SGHTA and CDR2 FQGTGA. V lost 4 bases to trimming and J lost 5 bases, with 17 bases between them. CDR3 nucleotide sequence: TGTGCCAGCAGCTATTCAGGGGATCCGAGATATGGCTACACCTTC. As protein: CASSYSGDPRYGYTF.

The chain has TRBV4-3 and TRBJ2-7; 7 bases line up with TRBD1. Germline trimming cut 0 bases from V and 2 bases from J; bases unmatched to any gene: 7. The CDR3 sequence is 16 residues long. Germline V lookup: CDR1 LGHNA, CDR2 YSLEER. CDR3 nucleotide sequence: TGCGCCAGCAGCCAAGAGTGGTCAGGGGGTGCCTACGAGCAGTACTTC. As protein: CASSQEWSGGAYEQYF.

The chain is built from TRBV18 and TRBJ1-1; 9 bases are shared with TRBD1. Germline lookup yields CDR1 KGHSH and CDR2 LQKENI. With V trimmed by 3 bases and J by 12 bases, 8 bases remained unmatched. The CDR3 loop spans 13 amino acids. CDR3 amino acids: CASSPGGQGLSFF. As DNA, the CDR3 is TGTGCCAGCTCACCGGGGGGACAGGGTCTGTCTTTCTTT.

The genes are TRBV25-1 and TRBJ1-2; D perhaps matches TRBD1 (5 bases). The CDR3 covers 14 residues. Trimming took off 3 bases at V and 4 bases at J, with 12 bases between the two ends. Germline CDR1 reads MGHDK; CDR2 reads SYGVNS. CDR3 loop: CASSDNGTPYGYTF. CDR3 DNA: TGTGCCAGCAGTGATAACGGGACCCCCTATGGCTACACCTTC.

Only a few counts were recorded for this clone. This chain links TRBV6-6 with TRBJ1-2; D call uncertain. V lost 6 bases and J 4 bases, leaving 9 bases between the germline ends. Germline V CDR1 and CDR2: MNHNY, SVGAGI (reference sequence). CDR3 length equals 12 residues. The CDR3 nucleotides are TGTGCCAGCAGCCCAAACAGCTATGGCTACACCTTC. Translation: CASSPNSYGYTF.

This clone appeared once. The chain combines TRBV2 with TRBJ2-1, with D unresolved. Germline CDR1 reads SNHLY; CDR2 reads FYNNEI. Deletions cut 7 bases from V and 0 bases from J, with 10 bases between. This CDR3 region has 14 residues. CDR3 sequence reads: CASKTPSSYNEQFF. CDR3 in DNA: TGTGCCAGCAAAACTCCGAGCTCCTACAATGAGCAGTTCTTC.

The chain couples TRBV4-3 to TRBJ2-7, with 11 bases lining up with TRBD2. This CDR3 has 17 amino acids. Per germline, CDR1 LGHNA and CDR2 YSLEER. The V segment lost 1 base and the J segment 4 bases; nucleotides outside the gene matches: 9. The CDR3 DNA sequence: TGCGCCAGCAGCCAAGGGACCGGACTAGCGGGTGGATACGAGCAGTACTTC. Its translation: CASSQGTGLAGGYEQYF.

The chain carries TRBV4-3 and TRBJ2-1; 10 bases align to TRBD2. Germline lookup yields CDR1 LGHNA and CDR2 YSLEER. This CDR3 contains 21 residues. V was clipped by 1 base and J by 0 bases; unmatched bases: 15. CDR3 protein: CASSQGPFGGLAASSYNEQFF. The CDR3, as DNA: TGCGCCAGCAGCCAAGGTCCGTTCGGAGGACTAGCGGCAAGCTCCTACAATGAGCAGTTCTTC.

The chain carries TRBV11-2 and TRBJ2-7; 9 bases are shared with TRBD1. The trim removed 4 bases at V and 2 bases at J, leaving 18 bases unmatched. CDR1 is SGHAT, CDR2 FQNNGV, per germline. This CDR3 spans 19 amino acids. DNA of the CDR3: TGTGCCAGCAGCTCACCCCGGGGATTAGCCGGGACAGGGCCCTACGAGCAGTACTTC. This translates into CASSSPRGLAGTGPYEQYF.

The rearrangement uses TRBV2 and TRBJ1-4; the match to TRBD1 covers 9 bases. This CDR3 is built from 14 residues. V lost 6 bases to trimming and J lost 4 bases; unmatched junction nucleotides: 3. From germline, CDR1 is SNHLY and CDR2 FYNNEI. The CDR3 here is CASRPTGGNEKLFF. The CDR3 DNA reads as TGTGCCAGCAGGCCGACAGGGGGTAATGAAAAACTGTTTTTT.

This chain links TRBV11-2 with TRBJ2-2, with a possible D match to TRBD2 (5 bases). The V end lost 4 bases, the J end lost 4 bases, and 10 bases lay between the germline ends. CDR3 length: 14 residues. The germline V gene has CDR1 SGHAT and CDR2 FQNNGV. CDR3 in DNA: TGTGCCAGCAGCTATCGGGGTTCCACCGGGGAGCTGTTTTTT. This sequence encodes CASSYRGSTGELFF.

This chain connects TRBV15 to TRBJ2-7; D is unresolved. The CDR3 loop spans 13 amino acids. V lost 1 base, J lost 4 bases, and 8 bases lay in between. From germline, CDR1 is LNHNV and CDR2 YYDKDF (reference sequence). CDR3 coding DNA: TGTGCCACCAGCAGAGGGGCGGAGTACGAGCAGTACTTC. It encodes CATSRGAEYEQYF.

The chain uses TRBV28 and TRBJ2-7; a possible D gene is TRBD1 (5 bases). Germline CDR1 MDHEN, CDR2 SYDVKM. V shed 10 bases and J shed 5 bases, with 18 bases lying between them. CDR3 length equals 13 residues. The CDR3 loop reads CATTGRVTNEQYF. In nucleotides, the CDR3 is TGTGCCACGACGGGCAGGGTAACCAACGAGCAGTACTTC.

The V call is TRBV28, the J call TRBJ2-5; D possibly corresponds to TRBD2 (5 bases). Germline CDR1 is MDHEN and CDR2 is SYDVKM. V was pared by 4 bases and J by 1 base, with 13 bases between. The CDR3 loop spans 15 amino acids. Here the CDR3 reads CASSSFGESQETQYF. Here the CDR3 DNA reads TGTGCCAGCAGTTCCTTCGGGGAAAGCCAAGAGACCCAGTACTTC.

The chain is built from TRBV9 and TRBJ1-1; D not certain. Trimming left V 4 bases short and J 0 bases short, with 10 bases between. This CDR3 has 14 amino acids. Germline V CDR1 and CDR2: SGDLS, YYNGEE. The CDR3 region has the DNA TGTGCCAGCAGCCCCAGAGGGCTGAACACTGAAGCTTTCTTT. This translates into CASSPRGLNTEAFF.

This chain links TRBV18 with TRBJ1-2; TRBD1 might be the D (5 bases). V shed 4 bases and J shed 6 bases, with 15 bases lying between them. The CDR3 spans 14 residues. Germline assignment: CDR1 KGHSH and CDR2 LQKENI. The DNA for the CDR3 is TGTGCCAGCTCACTTTCGGACATAGCTGATGGCTACACCTTC. It yields the protein CASSLSDIADGYTF.